Listed below are T cell receptor beta chains from one sample, sequenced in a study of PD-1 blockade in classical Hodgkin lymphoma. The method was immunoSEQ multiplex PCR; TCRdb's version includes in-frame clones alone and lacks a portion of them. The table includes about 24,000 clones, over 60% detected once. Sample: peripheral blood mononuclear cells (PBMCs), taken before the second cycle of nivolumab. The receptors were gathered from a human donor with classical Hodgkin lymphoma. CDR3s include the opening cysteine and the closing phenylalanine or tryptophan. D genes are given only for firm matches. The size of a clone is reported for some rows only, either as once, few or many, or as a class for expanded clones.

TRBD1	TRBV6-5	14	.	TRBJ2-7	TGTGCCAGCAGAACCGGGACAGGACAAATCCAGCAGTACTTC	CASRTGTGQIQQYF
.	TRBV5-6	14	once	TRBJ1-5	TGTGCCAGCAGCTTGGTGGGGAGCAATCAGCCCCAGCATTTT	CASSLVGSNQPQHF
.	TRBV6-5	14	.	TRBJ1-1	TGTGCCAGCAGTGCAAGGGCGGTGGACACTGAAGCTTTCTTT	CASSARAVDTEAFF
.	TRBV20-1	11	.	TRBJ1-2	TGCAGTGCCTCCGGGGACTATGGCTACACCTTC	CSASGDYGYTF
.	TRBV5-6	15	.	TRBJ2-7	TGTGCCAGCAGCTTGCGGGGGCGGGGTTACTACGAGCAGTACTTC	CASSLRGRGYYEQYF
.	TRBV9	15	once	TRBJ2-3	TGTGCCAGCAGCGCGCAGGGGTTGGGCACAGATACGCAGTATTTT	CASSAQGLGTDTQYF
.	TRBV7-2	16	.	TRBJ1-2	TGTGCCAGCAGCTTCCTCGGGAGGAACTCTAACTATGGCTACACCTTC	CASSFLGRNSNYGYTF
.	TRBV28	17	.	TRBJ1-5	TGTGCCAGCAGTTTAGGCCACAGGGCGGGGGGCAATCAGCCCCAGCATTTT	CASSLGHRAGGNQPQHF
.	TRBV2	13	.	TRBJ2-4	TGTGCCAGCAGTACACAGGGGGGGGACATTCAGTACTTC	CASSTQGGDIQYF
.	TRBV5-1	15	.	TRBJ2-1	TGCGCCAGCAGCTTGGTCCTGGGTTTCTCGGATGAGCAGTTCTTC	CASSLVLGFSDEQFF
TRBD2	TRBV28	19	.	TRBJ2-3	TGTGCCAGCAGCTTAGCGGGAGGTGCCCGATATCAGGAGACAGATACGCAGTATTTT	CASSLAGGARYQETDTQYF
.	TRBV7-6	15	.	TRBJ2-2	TGTGCCAGCAGCTTAACTGACACGAACACCGGGGAGCTGTTTTTT	CASSLTDTNTGELFF
TRBD2	TRBV28	16	.	TRBJ2-2	TGTGCCAGCAGCAGTCCTAGCGGGAGGGCAGGCGGGGAGCTGTTTTTT	CASSSPSGRAGGELFF
TRBD2	TRBV2	13	once	TRBJ2-2	TGTGCCAGCAGAGCGGGAGTTTCCGGGGAGCTGTTTTTT	CASRAGVSGELFF
.	TRBV28	12	.	TRBJ2-7	TGTGCCAGCAGTTTAGGACTTCTCGAGCAGTACTTC	CASSLGLLEQYF
.	TRBV28	14	.	TRBJ1-1	TGTGCCAGCAGCTTACATCGCGGGAATACTGAAGCTTTCTTT	CASSLHRGNTEAFF
.	TRBV2	13	.	TRBJ2-1	TGTGCCAGCACCTCGACTGTACTGGGTGAGCAGTTCTTC	CASTSTVLGEQFF
.	TRBV6-5	16	medium-sized	TRBJ1-1	TGTGCCAGCAGTTACTGGGGGGGCGCAGCGAACACTGAAGCTTTCTTT	CASSYWGGAANTEAFF
.	TRBV4-3	15	.	TRBJ1-1	TGCGCCAGCAGCCAAGAAGTTCAGGGAATCACTGAAGCTTTCTTT	CASSQEVQGITEAFF
.	TRBV4-3	16	.	TRBJ1-1	TGCGCCAGCAGCCAAGCTCCGGGGGCTTTGGCCACTGAAGCTTTCTTT	CASSQAPGALATEAFF
.	TRBV27	12	.	TRBJ2-1	TGTGCCAGCAGTGGGGTAGTGGATGAGCAGTTCTTC	CASSGVVDEQFF
.	TRBV5-1	16	.	TRBJ2-2	TGCGCCAGCAGCTTGATGGGAAGGGATGTAACCGGGGAGCTGTTTTTT	CASSLMGRDVTGELFF
TRBD1	TRBV5-6	16	.	TRBJ2-7	TGTGCCAGCAGCCCGGTGAGGACAGGGGGCTACTACGAGCAGTACTTC	CASSPVRTGGYYEQYF
TRBD2	TRBV18	15	.	TRBJ2-1	TGTGCCAGCTCACCATCGGGAGGGCCGGGGAATGAGCAGTTCTTC	CASSPSGGPGNEQFF